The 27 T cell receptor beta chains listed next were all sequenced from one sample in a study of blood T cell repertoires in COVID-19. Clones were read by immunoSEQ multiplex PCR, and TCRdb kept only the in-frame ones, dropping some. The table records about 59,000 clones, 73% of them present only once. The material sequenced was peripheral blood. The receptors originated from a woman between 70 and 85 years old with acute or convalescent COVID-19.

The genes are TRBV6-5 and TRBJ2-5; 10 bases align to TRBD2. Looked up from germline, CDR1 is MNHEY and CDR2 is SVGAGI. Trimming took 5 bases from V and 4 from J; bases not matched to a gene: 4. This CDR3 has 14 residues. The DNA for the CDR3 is TGTGCCAGCAGTCAGCGGGGGGGAGGAGAGACCCAGTACTTC. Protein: CASSQRGGGETQYF.

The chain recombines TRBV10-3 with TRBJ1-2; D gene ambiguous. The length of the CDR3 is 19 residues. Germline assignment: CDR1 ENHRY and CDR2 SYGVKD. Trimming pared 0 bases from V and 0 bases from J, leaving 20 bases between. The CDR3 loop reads CAISESEYFGRTTNYGYTF. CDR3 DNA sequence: TGTGCCATCAGTGAGTCAGAATATTTCGGGCGGACTACTAACTATGGCTACACCTTC.

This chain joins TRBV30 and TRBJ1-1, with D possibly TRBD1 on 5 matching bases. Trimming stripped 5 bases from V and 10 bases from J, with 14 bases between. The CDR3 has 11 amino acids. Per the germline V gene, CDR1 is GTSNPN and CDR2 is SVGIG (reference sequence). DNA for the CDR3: TGTGCCTGGGAGGCGGGGCGCGTAGCTTTCTTT. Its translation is CAWEAGRVAFF.

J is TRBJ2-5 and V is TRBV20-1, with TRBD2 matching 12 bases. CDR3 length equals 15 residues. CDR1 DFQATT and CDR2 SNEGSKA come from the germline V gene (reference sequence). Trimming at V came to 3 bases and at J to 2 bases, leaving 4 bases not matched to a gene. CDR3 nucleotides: TGCAGTGCTAGTTCGACTAGCGGGAGACAAGAGACCCAGTACTTC. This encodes CSASSTSGRQETQYF.

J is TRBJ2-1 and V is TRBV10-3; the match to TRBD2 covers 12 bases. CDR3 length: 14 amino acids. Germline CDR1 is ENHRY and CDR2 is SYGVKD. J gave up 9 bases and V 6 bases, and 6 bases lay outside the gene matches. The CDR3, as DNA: TGTGCCATCAGGGAAACTAGCGGGGGGATTGAGCAGTTCTTC. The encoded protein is CAIRETSGGIEQFF.

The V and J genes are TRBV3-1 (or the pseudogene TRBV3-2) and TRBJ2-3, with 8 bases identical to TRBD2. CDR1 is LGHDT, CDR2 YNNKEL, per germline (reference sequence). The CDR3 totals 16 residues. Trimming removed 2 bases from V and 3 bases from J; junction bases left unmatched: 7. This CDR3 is CASSQFGGGITDTQYF. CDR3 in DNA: TGTGCCAGCAGCCAATTCGGGGGGGGTATAACAGATACGCAGTATTTT.

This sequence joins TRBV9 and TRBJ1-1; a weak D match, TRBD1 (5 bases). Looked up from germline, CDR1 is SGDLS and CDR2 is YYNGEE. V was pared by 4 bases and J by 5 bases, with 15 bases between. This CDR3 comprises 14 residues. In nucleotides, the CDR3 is TGTGCCAGCAGCTCGGGACCGCGGGGGACTGAAGCTTTCTTT. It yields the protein CASSSGPRGTEAFF.

CDR3 in DNA: TGTGCCAGCAGCCCGGGACAGGGGGCTTGGGGCTACACCTTC. It yields the protein CASSPGQGAWGYTF. This rearrangement joins TRBV3-1 (or the pseudogene TRBV3-2) to TRBJ1-2; 12 bases are shared with TRBD1. This CDR3 spans 14 amino acids. From germline, CDR1 is LGHDT and CDR2 YNNKEL (reference sequence). V gave up 4 bases and J gave up 8 bases; unmatched junction bases: 5.

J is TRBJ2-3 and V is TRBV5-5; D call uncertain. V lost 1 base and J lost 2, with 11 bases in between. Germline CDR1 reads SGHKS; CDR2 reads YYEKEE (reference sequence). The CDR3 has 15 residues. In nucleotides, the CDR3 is TGTGCCAGCAGCTTGCAATGGCGGTACACAGATACGCAGTATTTT. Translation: CASSLQWRYTDTQYF.

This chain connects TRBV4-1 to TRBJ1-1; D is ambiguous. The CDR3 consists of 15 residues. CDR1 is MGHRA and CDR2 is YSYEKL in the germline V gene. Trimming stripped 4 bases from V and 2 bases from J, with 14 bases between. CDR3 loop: CASSPAAGENTEAFF. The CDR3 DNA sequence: TGCGCCAGCAGCCCTGCGGCGGGAGAAAACACTGAAGCTTTCTTT.

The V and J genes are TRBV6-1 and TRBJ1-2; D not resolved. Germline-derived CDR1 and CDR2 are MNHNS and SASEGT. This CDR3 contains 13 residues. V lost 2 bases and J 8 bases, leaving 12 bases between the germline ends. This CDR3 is CASSENAPGGYTF. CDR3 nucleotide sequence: TGTGCCAGCAGTGAAAATGCGCCCGGGGGCTACACCTTC.

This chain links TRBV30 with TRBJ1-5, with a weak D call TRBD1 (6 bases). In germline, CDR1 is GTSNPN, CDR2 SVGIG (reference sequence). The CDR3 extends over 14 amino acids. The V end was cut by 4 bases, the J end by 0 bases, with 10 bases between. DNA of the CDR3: TGTGCCTGGACTCAGGGGCATAGCAATCAGCCCCAGCATTTT. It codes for CAWTQGHSNQPQHF.

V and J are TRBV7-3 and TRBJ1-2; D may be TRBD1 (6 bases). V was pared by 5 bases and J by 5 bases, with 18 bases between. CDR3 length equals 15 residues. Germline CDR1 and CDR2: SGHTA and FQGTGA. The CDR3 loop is CASSPQTGPMYGYTF. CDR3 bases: TGTGCCAGCAGCCCCCAGACAGGCCCTATGTATGGCTACACCTTC.

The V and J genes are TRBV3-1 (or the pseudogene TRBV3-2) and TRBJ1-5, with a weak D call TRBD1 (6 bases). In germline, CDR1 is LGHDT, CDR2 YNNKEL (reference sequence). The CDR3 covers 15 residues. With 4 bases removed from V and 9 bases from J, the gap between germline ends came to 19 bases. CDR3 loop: CASSPWTARGSPQHF. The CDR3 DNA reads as TGTGCCAGCAGCCCTTGGACAGCTCGGGGTTCGCCCCAGCATTTT.

In nucleotides, the CDR3 is TGTGCCAGTAATCATGGCGGGAGCTCCTACGAGCAGTACTTC. It codes for CASNHGGSSYEQYF. The chain combines TRBV19 with TRBJ2-7; 7 bases map to TRBD2. CDR1 is LNHDA and CDR2 is SQIVND in the germline V gene (reference sequence). V shed 7 bases, J shed 0 bases, and the junction held 6 bases outside the gene matches. This CDR3 comprises 14 residues. Together with reference TRBV19 and TRBJ2-7, the CDR3 gives the full variable domain: DGGITQSPKYLFRKEGQNVTLSCEQNLNHDAMYWYRQDPGQGLRLIYYSQIVNDFQKGDIAEGYSVSREKKESFPLTVTSAQKNPTAFYLCASNHGGSSYEQYFGPGTRLTVT.

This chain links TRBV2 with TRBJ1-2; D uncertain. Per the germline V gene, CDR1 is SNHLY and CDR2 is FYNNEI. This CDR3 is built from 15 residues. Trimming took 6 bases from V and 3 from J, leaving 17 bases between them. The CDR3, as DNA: TGTGCCAGCAGGGAGGGATCTGAATTGGACTATGGCTACACCTTC. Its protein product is CASREGSELDYGYTF.

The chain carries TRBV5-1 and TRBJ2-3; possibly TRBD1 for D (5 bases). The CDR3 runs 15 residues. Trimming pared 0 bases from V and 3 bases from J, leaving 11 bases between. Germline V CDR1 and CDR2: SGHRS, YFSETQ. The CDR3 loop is CASSLAQVDTDTQYF. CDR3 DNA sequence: TGCGCCAGCAGCTTGGCACAGGTTGATACAGATACGCAGTATTTT.

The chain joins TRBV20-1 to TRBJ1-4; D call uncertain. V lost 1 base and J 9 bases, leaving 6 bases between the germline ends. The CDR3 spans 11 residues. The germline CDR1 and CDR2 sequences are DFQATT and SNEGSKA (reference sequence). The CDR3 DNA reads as TGCAGTGCTAGAGGAGTGAAAAAACTGTTTTTT. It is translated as CSARGVKKLFF.

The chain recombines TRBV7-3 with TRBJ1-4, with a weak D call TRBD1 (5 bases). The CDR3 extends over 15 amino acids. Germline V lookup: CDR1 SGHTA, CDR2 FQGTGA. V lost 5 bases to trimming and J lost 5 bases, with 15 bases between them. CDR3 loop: CASSQRGGRNEKLFF. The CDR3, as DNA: TGTGCCAGCAGCCAAAGGGGAGGACGAAATGAAAAACTGTTTTTT.

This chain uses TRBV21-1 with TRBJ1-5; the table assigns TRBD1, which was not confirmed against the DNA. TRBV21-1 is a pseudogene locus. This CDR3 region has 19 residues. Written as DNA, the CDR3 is TGTGCCAGCAGCAAGAAAGGCAGGGGGCGAAGGTGCAGCAATCAGCCCCAGCATTTT. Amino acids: CASSKKGRGRRCSNQPQHF.

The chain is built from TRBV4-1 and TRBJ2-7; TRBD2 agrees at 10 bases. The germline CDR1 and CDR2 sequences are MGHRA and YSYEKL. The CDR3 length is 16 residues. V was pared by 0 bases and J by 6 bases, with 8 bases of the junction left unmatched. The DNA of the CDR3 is TGCGCCAGCAGCCAAGATGGCAGCGGGGGGGGGATCGAGCAGTACTTC. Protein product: CASSQDGSGGGIEQYF.

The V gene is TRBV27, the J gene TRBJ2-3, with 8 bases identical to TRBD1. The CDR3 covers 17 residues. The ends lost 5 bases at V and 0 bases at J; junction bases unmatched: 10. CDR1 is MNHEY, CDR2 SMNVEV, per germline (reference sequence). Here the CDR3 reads CASSLTRRTGSTDTQYF. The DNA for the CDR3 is TGTGCCAGCAGTCTAACGCGTAGGACAGGGAGCACAGATACGCAGTATTTT.

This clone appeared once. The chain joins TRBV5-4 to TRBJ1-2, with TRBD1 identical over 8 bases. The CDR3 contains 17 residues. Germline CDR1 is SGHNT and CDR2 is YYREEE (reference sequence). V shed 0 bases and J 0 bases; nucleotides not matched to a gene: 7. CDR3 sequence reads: CASSLGGRGRANYGYTF. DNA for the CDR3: TGTGCCAGCAGCTTGGGCGGCAGGGGGCGAGCTAACTATGGCTACACCTTC.

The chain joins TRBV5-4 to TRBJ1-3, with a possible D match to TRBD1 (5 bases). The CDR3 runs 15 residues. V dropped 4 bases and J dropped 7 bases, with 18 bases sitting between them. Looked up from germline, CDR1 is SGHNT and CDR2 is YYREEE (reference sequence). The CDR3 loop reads CASSPELARGNTIYF. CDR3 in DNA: TGTGCCAGCAGCCCGGAGCTAGCACGGGGGAACACCATATATTTT.

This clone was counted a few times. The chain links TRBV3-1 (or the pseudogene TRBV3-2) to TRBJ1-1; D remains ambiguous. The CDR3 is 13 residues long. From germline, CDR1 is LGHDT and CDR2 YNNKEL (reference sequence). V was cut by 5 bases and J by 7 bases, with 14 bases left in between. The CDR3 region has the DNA TGTGCCAGCAGCTTTACATCACCGGGTGAAGCTTTCTTT. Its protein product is CASSFTSPGEAFF.

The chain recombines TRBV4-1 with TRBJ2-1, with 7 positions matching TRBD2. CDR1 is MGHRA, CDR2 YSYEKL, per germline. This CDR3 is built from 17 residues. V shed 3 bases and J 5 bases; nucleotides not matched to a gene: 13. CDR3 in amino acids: CASSHGYVSGRNNEQFF. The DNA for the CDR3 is TGCGCCAGCAGCCACGGCTACGTTAGCGGGCGAAACAATGAGCAGTTCTTC.

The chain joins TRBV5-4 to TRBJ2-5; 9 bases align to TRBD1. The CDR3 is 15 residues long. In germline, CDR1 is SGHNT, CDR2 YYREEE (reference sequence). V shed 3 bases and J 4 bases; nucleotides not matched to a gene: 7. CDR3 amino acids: CASSYNTGGRETQYF. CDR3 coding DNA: TGTGCCAGCAGCTATAACACAGGGGGCAGAGAGACCCAGTACTTC. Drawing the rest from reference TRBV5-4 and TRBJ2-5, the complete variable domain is ETGVTQSPTHLIKTRGQQVTLRCSSQSGHNTVSWYQQALGQGPQFIFQYYREEENGRGNFPPRFSGLQFPNYSSELNVNALELDDSALYLCASSYNTGGRETQYFGPGTRLLVL.